The rows below give T cell receptor beta chains drawn from one sample of a study of immune evolution from preneoplasia to lung adenocarcinoma. Using immunoSEQ multiplex PCR, the repertoire was profiled, and TCRdb retains in-frame clones only, with some absent. Of just over 8,500 clones in the sample, 80% to 85% were seen once. The material sequenced was FFPE minimally invasive lung adenocarcinoma tissue. These receptors all stem from an older donor with lung adenocarcinoma. The CDR3 runs from the conserved cysteine through the conserved F or W. Fields, in order: clone size, J gene, D gene, V gene, CDR3 DNA, CDR3 protein. D genes are given only for firm matches. For some rows the clone size is stated as once, few or many, or as a class when expanded; others skip it.

NA	TRBJ2-7	NA	TRBV27	TGTGCCAGCAGTCCATCGACAACTGCCTACGAGCAGTACTTC	CASSPSTTAYEQYF
NA	TRBJ1-1	TRBD1	TRBV6-1	TGTGCCAGCAGTGAAAGAACAGGGGGTAGACCTGAAGCTTTCTTT	CASSERTGGRPEAFF
NA	TRBJ2-7	TRBD2	TRBV28	TGTGCCAGCAGTTTATATTCCAGCGGGAGGAACGAGCAGTACTTC	CASSLYSSGRNEQYF
NA	TRBJ2-5	NA	TRBV28	TGTGCCAGCAGTTTGGACAGACTGCGGACCCAGTACTTC	CASSLDRLRTQYF
NA	TRBJ1-4	NA	TRBV7-8	TGTGCCAGCAGTGTCACAAGGGCTGAAAAACTGTTTTTT	CASSVTRAEKLFF
NA	TRBJ1-2	TRBD1	TRBV19	TGTGCCAGTAAAAGACAGGGGTACTATGGCTACACCTTC	CASKRQGYYGYTF
once	TRBJ1-1	NA	TRBV5-6	TGTGCCAGCAGCGCCCGACTGGGAATCGGAGAGACTGAAGCTTTCTTT	CASSARLGIGETEAFF
NA	TRBJ2-7	TRBD1	TRBV9	TGTGCCAGCAGCGCCCCGGGACAGCCCTACGAGCAGTACTTC	CASSAPGQPYEQYF
NA	TRBJ2-7	NA	TRBV5-1	TGCGCCAGCAGCAGTAGTAGGGCGCATTACGGGTACGAGCAGTACTTC	CASSSSRAHYGYEQYF
NA	TRBJ2-5	TRBD2	TRBV18	TGTGCCATCCCCCGACTAGCGGGAGGGCCGGATCAAGAGACCCAGTACTTC	CAIPRLAGGPDQETQYF
NA	TRBJ2-1	NA	TRBV5-1	TGCGCCAGCAGCGCCACCGGGACCCAGAACAATGAGCAGTTCTTC	CASSATGTQNNEQFF
NA	TRBJ1-4	NA	TRBV9	TGTGCCAGCAGCGTTTCGGGAAGAGAAACTAATGAAAAACTGTTTTTT	CASSVSGRETNEKLFF
once	TRBJ1-5	NA	TRBV9	TGTGCCAGCAGTGGACCTTTGAGCAATCAGCCCCAGCATTTT	CASSGPLSNQPQHF
NA	TRBJ1-5	TRBD1	TRBV5-6	TGTGCCAGCAGCTGGCGACAGGGGGACGGCCAGCCCCAGCATTTT	CASSWRQGDGQPQHF
NA	TRBJ2-4	TRBD2	TRBV5-1	TGCGCCAGCAGCCCCGGACTAGCGGGAGGGTCTAGGGACATTCAGTACTTC	CASSPGLAGGSRDIQYF
NA	TRBJ2-1	TRBD1	TRBV5-5	TGTGCCAGCAGCTTGTTACAGGGGCAAGACAATGAGCAGTTCTTC	CASSLLQGQDNEQFF
NA	TRBJ2-7	NA	TRBV28	TGTGCCAGCAGTTTCTCAACAGCAGGATTTAATTACGAGCAGTACTTC	CASSFSTAGFNYEQYF
NA	TRBJ1-5	NA	TRBV6-1	TGTGCCAGCAGTGAAGCGTCAGGTGGAGATCAGCCCCAGCATTTT	CASSEASGGDQPQHF
NA	TRBJ2-3	TRBD2	TRBV7-8	TGTGCCAGCAGCTTAAGTCGCGGGAGTAGTACGCAGTATTTT	CASSLSRGSSTQYF
NA	TRBJ1-2	NA	TRBV29-1	TGCAGCGTTGAAGGAGAGGGGATGACTGGCTACACCTTC	CSVEGEGMTGYTF
NA	TRBJ1-4	NA	TRBV19	TGTGCCAGTACCCCACTTCGTGGTGAAAAACTGTTTTTT	CASTPLRGEKLFF
few	TRBJ1-1	NA	TRBV19	TGTGCCAGTAGTATTGAGGGAGTGAACACTGAAGCTTTCTTT	CASSIEGVNTEAFF
NA	TRBJ2-1	NA	TRBV11-2	TGTGCCAGCAGCTTAGACCCCACTTGGACGGGGCAGTTCTTC	CASSLDPTWTGQFF
NA	TRBJ2-7	TRBD2	TRBV5-6	TGTGCCAGCAGCTTTGAAACCGGGACTAGCGGGAGGTCGACCTACGAGCAGTACTTC	CASSFETGTSGRSTYEQYF